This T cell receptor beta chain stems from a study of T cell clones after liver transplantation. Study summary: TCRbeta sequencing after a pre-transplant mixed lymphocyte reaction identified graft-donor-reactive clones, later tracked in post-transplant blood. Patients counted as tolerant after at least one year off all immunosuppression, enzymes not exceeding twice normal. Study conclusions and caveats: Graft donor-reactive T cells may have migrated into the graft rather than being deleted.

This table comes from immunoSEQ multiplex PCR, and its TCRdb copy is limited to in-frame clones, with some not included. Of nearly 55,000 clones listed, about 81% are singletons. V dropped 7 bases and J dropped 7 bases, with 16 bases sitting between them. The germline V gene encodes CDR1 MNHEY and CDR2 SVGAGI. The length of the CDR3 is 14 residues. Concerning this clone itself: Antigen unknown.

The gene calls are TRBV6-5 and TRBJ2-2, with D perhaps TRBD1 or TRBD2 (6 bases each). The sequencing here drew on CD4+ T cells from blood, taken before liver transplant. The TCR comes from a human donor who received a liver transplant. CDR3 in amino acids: CASTRRGASGELFF. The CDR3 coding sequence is TGTGCCAGCACCCGGAGGGGGGCTAGCGGGGAGCTGTTTTTT.